Listed below are T cell receptor beta chains from one sample, sequenced in a study of spatial heterogeneity in lung cancer. TCRdb itself ran the 5' RACE reads through MiXCR, one entry per CDR3 protein. The data show 40,000 to 45,000 distinct CDR3 sequences, 6.5% to 7% seen once. The specimen was PBMCs, collected at surgery. The receptors originated from a female donor with early-stage non-small cell lung cancer. The CDR3 runs from the conserved cysteine through the conserved F or W. Fields, in order: clone size, CDR3 length, V gene, D gene, J gene, CDR3 DNA, CDR3 protein. The D gene is left open where the match is weak. A clone size is listed for some rows: how often the clone was seen (once, few, many), or a class if it is expanded.

>-|14|TRBV3-1|-|TRBJ2-7
TGTGCCAGCAGCCAAAGAGGGAACTCCTACGAGCAGTACTTC
CASSQRGNSYEQYF
>-|13|TRBV3-1|-|TRBJ2-5
TGTGCCAGCAGCCAAGACAACCAAGAGACCCAGTACTTC
CASSQDNQETQYF
>-|13|TRBV29-1|TRBD1|TRBJ1-2
TGCAGCGTACGCGGGACAGGGCTCTATGGCTACACCTTC
CSVRGTGLYGYTF
>many|16|TRBV4-2|TRBD2|TRBJ2-3
TGTGCCAGCAGCCAAGGGGTAGCGGGGGATTCGGATACGCAGTATTTT
CASSQGVAGDSDTQYF
>few|13|TRBV6-1|-|TRBJ1-2
TGTGCCAGCAGTGAAGCTTCCCTCGTGGGCTACACCTTC
CASSEASLVGYTF
>few|16|TRBV6-8|TRBD1|TRBJ2-5
TGTGCCAGCAGCCCTCCGGACAGGGGAAAGGGAGAGACCCAGTACTTC
CASSPPDRGKGETQYF
>many|14|TRBV10-3|-|TRBJ1-2
TGTGCCATCAGCGGACAGCAAGGCGTAGATGGCTACACCTTC
CAISGQQGVDGYTF
>few|10|TRBV29-1|-|TRBJ1-1
TGCAGCGTTCGGAACACTGAAGCTTTCTTT
CSVRNTEAFF
>many|12|TRBV29-1|-|TRBJ2-3
TGCAGCGTTGACTTGGGCACAGATACGCAGTATTTT
CSVDLGTDTQYF
>many|15|TRBV5-1|TRBD2|TRBJ2-1
TGCGCCAGCAGCTTCAGCCTAGCGGGGACCAATGAGCAGTTCTTC
CASSFSLAGTNEQFF